The T cell receptor beta chain under discussion was sequenced for a study of blood T cell repertoires in COVID-19. Profiling relied on immunoSEQ multiplex PCR, and the TCRdb table lists in-frame clones only, not all of them. The sample includes approximately 74,000 clones, approximately 85% of them seen just once. The germline V gene encodes CDR1 SEHNR and CDR2 FQNEAQ (reference sequence). V trimming: 5 bases; J trimming: 7 bases; junction bases outside the gene matches: 5. The CDR3 is 15 amino acids. The clonotype originates from a man in his sixties or seventies with acute or convalescent COVID-19. Sequenced sample: peripheral blood. This sequence joins TRBV7-9 and TRBJ2-1, with TRBD2 matching 13 bases. The DNA for the CDR3 is TGTGCCAGCAGCATTGGGACTAGCGGGACAAATGAGCAGTTCTTC. This sequence encodes CASSIGTSGTNEQFF.